Below are 31 T cell receptor beta chains sequenced from a single sample in a study of radiation and T cells in renal cell carcinoma. Sequencing was performed with immunoSEQ multiplex PCR; in TCRdb, only in-frame clones are kept and a portion is missing. The sample lists some 150,000 clones; around nine tenths were seen once. Sample time point: blood 4 weeks post-SBRT, at nephrectomy. This sample's treatment: 15 Gy SBRT to primary tumor, nephrectomy 4 weeks later. The sequencing used blood, collected from a patient whose treatment included radiotherapy and nephrectomy. All receptors derive from a woman aged 45 to 65 with renal cell carcinoma.

The V gene is TRBV2, the J gene TRBJ2-2; TRBD2 matches at 10 bases. With 7 bases clipped from V and 4 bases from J, the junction kept 6 bases outside the gene matches. The CDR3 is made up of 15 amino acids. Germline V gives CDR1 SNHLY, CDR2 FYNNEI. The CDR3 DNA is TGTGCCAGCACTGGGACTAGCGCTAGCACCGGGGAGCTGTTTTTT. It yields the protein CASTGTSASTGELFF.

The gene calls are TRBV7-2 and TRBJ2-7; D is ambiguous. CDR3 length: 16 amino acids. Germline V gives CDR1 SGHTA, CDR2 FQGNSA. Trimming removed 0 bases from V and 2 bases from J, with 14 bases in between. CDR3 bases: TGTGCCAGCAGCTTAGCCGGTGACGGAAATACCTACGAGCAGTACTTC. This gives the protein CASSLAGDGNTYEQYF.

This clone was detected only a few times. The chain employs TRBV6-5 and TRBJ1-4, with D tentatively TRBD1 (5 bases). This CDR3 contains 14 residues. Germline V gives CDR1 MNHEY, CDR2 SVGAGI. Trimming removed 7 bases from V and 7 bases from J, with 16 bases in between. The DNA of the CDR3 is TGTGCCAGCACCCAAGGGGCAGGGATTGAAAAACTGTTTTTT. This translates into CASTQGAGIEKLFF.

The sample holds one count of this clone. V is TRBV2 and J is TRBJ2-3; 7 nucleotides align to TRBD1. The CDR3 sequence is 14 residues long. V shed 8 bases, J shed 2 bases, and the junction held 7 bases outside the gene matches. CDR1 is SNHLY, CDR2 FYNNEI, per germline. As DNA, the CDR3 is TGTGCCAGCGAGGGGGCCTACAACACAGATACGCAGTATTTT. Its protein is CASEGAYNTDTQYF.

V and J are TRBV19 and TRBJ2-3, with a tentative D call TRBD1 (6 bases). The germline V gene has CDR1 LNHDA and CDR2 SQIVND (reference sequence). The V end lost 3 bases, the J end lost 4 bases, and 17 bases lay between the germline ends. CDR3 length equals 16 residues. As DNA, the CDR3 is TGTGCCAGTAGTATCCAATCCGACCCAGGGGCAGATACGCAGTATTTT. It is translated as CASSIQSDPGADTQYF. The whole variable domain, filled in from reference TRBV19 and TRBJ2-3, reads DGGITQSPKYLFRKEGQNVTLSCEQNLNHDAMYWYRQDPGQGLRLIYYSQIVNDFQKGDIAEGYSVSREKKESFPLTVTSAQKNPTAFYLCASSIQSDPGADTQYFGPGTRLTVL.

The rearrangement links TRBV7-9 to TRBJ2-7; D gene uncertain. The CDR3 loop spans 14 amino acids. V was cut by 1 base and J by 0 bases, with 7 bases left in between. Germline V CDR1 and CDR2: SEHNR, FQNEAQ (reference sequence). CDR3 nucleotides: TGTGCCAGCAGCTTAGGGTTGAGCTCCTACGAGCAGTACTTC. Translation: CASSLGLSSYEQYF.

The chain has TRBV7-8 and TRBJ2-1; 9 bases are a match to TRBD2. Per germline, CDR1 SGHVS and CDR2 FQNEAQ. V was pared by 1 base and J by 8 bases, with 0 bases of the junction left unmatched. The length of the CDR3 is 13 residues. CDR3 coding DNA: TGTGCCAGCAGCTTAGGACTAGCGGATGAGCAGTTCTTC. As protein: CASSLGLADEQFF. The variable domain in full, with the rest retrieved from reference TRBV7-8 and TRBJ2-1, is GAGVSQSPRYKVAKRGQDVALRCDPISGHVSLFWYQQALGQGPEFLTYFQNEAQLDKSGLPSDRFFAERPEGSVSTLKIQRTQQEDSAVYLCASSLGLADEQFFGPGTRLTVL.

The rearrangement links TRBV19 to TRBJ1-1, with 7 positions matching TRBD1. CDR1 LNHDA and CDR2 SQIVND come from the germline V gene (reference sequence). This CDR3 has 14 amino acids. Unmatched junction bases numbered 9, after V lost 7 bases and J lost 4 bases. CDR3 nucleotide sequence: TGTGCCAGTAACAGATTCAGGGGGGCCACTGAAGCTTTCTTT. Its translation: CASNRFRGATEAFF.

The chain carries TRBV5-3 and TRBJ2-1, with no clear D. TRBV5-3 is annotated as an ORF whose role is uncertain. The CDR3 consists of 10 residues. Trimming took 4 bases from V and 14 from J, leaving 10 bases between them. This CDR3 is CARSQTREFF. Written as DNA, the CDR3 is TGTGCCAGAAGCCAGACCCGTGAGTTCTTC.

The chain employs TRBV13 and TRBJ2-5, with TRBD2 matching over 14 bases. The CDR3 runs to 17 residues. Looked up from germline, CDR1 is PRHDT and CDR2 is FYEKMQ (reference sequence). V gave up 5 bases and J gave up 5 bases; unmatched junction bases: 10. CDR3 loop: CASSRKTSGRAGETQYF. CDR3 coding DNA: TGTGCCAGCAGCAGAAAGACTAGCGGGAGGGCCGGTGAGACCCAGTACTTC.

This clone was found a few times. The chain has TRBV11-3 and TRBJ2-7; maybe TRBD1 (6 bases). V lost 5 bases and J 7 bases, leaving 15 bases between the germline ends. Germline loops: CDR1 SGHNT, CDR2 YENEEA. This CDR3 is built from 13 residues. The CDR3 nucleotides read TGTGCCAGCAGCCGGGACAATCAGGGGGAGCAGTACTTC. It encodes CASSRDNQGEQYF.

The V gene is TRBV5-4, the J gene TRBJ1-6; no clear D gene. Germline CDR1 and CDR2: SGHNT and YYREEE (reference sequence). The CDR3 length is 14 residues. V was trimmed by 0 bases and J by 10 bases, leaving 11 bases between them. The CDR3 coding sequence is TGTGCCAGCAGCTTGGGAGGGCGAGAATCACCCCTCCACTTT. This codes for CASSLGGRESPLHF.

The V gene is TRBV5-1, the J gene TRBJ2-1; D unclear. Germline V gives CDR1 SGHRS, CDR2 YFSETQ. V shed 0 bases and J shed 7 bases, with 17 bases lying between them. The CDR3 spans 16 residues. The CDR3 loop is CASSLGAYGARNEQFF. CDR3 coding DNA: TGCGCCAGCAGCTTGGGGGCATATGGTGCTAGGAATGAGCAGTTCTTC.

This chain uses TRBV5-8 with TRBJ1-5; no firm D call. This CDR3 contains 15 residues. The ends were cut back, 4 bases at V and 0 bases at J, with 11 bases in the middle. From germline, CDR1 is SGHTS and CDR2 YDEGEE. The CDR3 bases are TGTGCCAGCAGCATGGACGGTGATAGCAATCAGCCCCAGCATTTT. This codes for CASSMDGDSNQPQHF.

This rearrangement joins TRBV28 to TRBJ1-3; the D gene is possibly TRBD1 (5 bases). Germline V gene data show CDR1 as MDHEN and CDR2 as SYDVKM. V shed 3 bases and J shed 0 bases, with 9 bases lying between them. The CDR3 has 15 residues. As DNA, the CDR3 is TGTGCCAGCAGTTTGGACATGAGCTCTGGAAACACCATATATTTT. As protein: CASSLDMSSGNTIYF.

The chain combines TRBV27 with TRBJ1-1; 9 bases align to TRBD1. CDR3 length: 13 amino acids. CDR1 and CDR2 from the germline V gene are MNHEY and SMNVEV (reference sequence). The trim removed 6 bases at V and 5 bases at J, leaving 4 bases unmatched. The CDR3: CASRGQGFTEAFF. DNA for the CDR3: TGTGCCAGCAGGGGACAGGGCTTTACTGAAGCTTTCTTT.

The chain couples TRBV20-1 to TRBJ2-1; D ambiguous. The CDR3 consists of 10 residues. CDR1 is DFQATT, CDR2 SNEGSKA, per germline (reference sequence). V was cut by 3 bases and J by 8 bases, with 5 bases left in between. The CDR3 DNA reads as TGCAGTGCTAGTATCGATGAGCAGTTCTTC. Protein sequence: CSASIDEQFF.

The gene calls are TRBV4-3 and TRBJ1-1, with D possibly matching TRBD1 (5 bases). Trimming stripped 4 bases from V and 3 bases from J, with 15 bases between. CDR1 is LGHNA, CDR2 YSLEER, per germline. The CDR3 runs 15 residues. The chain's CDR3 is CASSLRRGAYTEAFF. CDR3 sequence (DNA): TGCGCCAGCAGCCTCCGTAGGGGCGCATACACTGAAGCTTTCTTT.

The gene calls are TRBV2 and TRBJ2-7; possibly TRBD2 for D (6 bases). The CDR3 totals 13 residues. Germline V gene sequence: CDR1 SNHLY, CDR2 FYNNEI. V lost 7 bases to trimming and J lost 1 base, with 11 bases between them. Written as DNA, the CDR3 is TGTGCCAGCAAACGGGACTCTTCCTACGAGCAGTACTTC. Its translation: CASKRDSSYEQYF.

This clone was counted only a few times. The chain joins TRBV7-2 to TRBJ2-2, with D perhaps matching TRBD1 (6 bases). V dropped 6 bases and J dropped 1 base, with 18 bases sitting between them. Germline-derived CDR1 and CDR2 are SGHTA and FQGNSA. This CDR3 has 17 residues. This CDR3 is CASRHRGGAENTGELFF. CDR3 nucleotide sequence: TGTGCCAGCAGACACCGAGGGGGAGCGGAGAACACCGGGGAGCTGTTTTTT.

The rearrangement uses TRBV4-3 and TRBJ2-7, with TRBD1 identical over 11 bases. Germline assignment: CDR1 LGHNA and CDR2 YSLEER. Losses at the gene ends were 4 bases for V and 3 bases for J; bases not matched to a gene: 2. This CDR3 spans 14 amino acids. As DNA, the CDR3 is TGCGCCAGCAGCCGGACAGGGGGCTTCTACGAGCAGTACTTC. Encoded protein: CASSRTGGFYEQYF.

The genes are TRBV7-2 and TRBJ2-7; TRBD1 agrees at 8 bases. Germline assignment: CDR1 SGHTA and CDR2 FQGNSA. J gave up 1 base and V 5 bases, and 10 bases lay outside the gene matches. The length of the CDR3 is 16 residues. The DNA of the CDR3 is TGTGCCAGCAGCCACACCTCCGGGACAGGATCCTACGAGCAGTACTTC. This encodes CASSHTSGTGSYEQYF.

V usage is TRBV13 and J usage is TRBJ2-2; 13 bases match TRBD2. V shed 5 bases and J 1 base; nucleotides not matched to a gene: 4. The CDR3 sequence is 17 residues long. The germline V gene encodes CDR1 PRHDT and CDR2 FYEKMQ (reference sequence). CDR3 in DNA: TGTGCCAGCAGCAAGGGACTAGCGGGATTGAACACCGGGGAGCTGTTTTTT. Amino acids: CASSKGLAGLNTGELFF.

The chain is built from TRBV5-4 and TRBJ2-1; 10 nucleotides agree with TRBD2. Trimming cost V 2 bases and J 4 bases; bases outside gene matches: 3. The CDR3 runs to 15 residues. Germline CDR1 and CDR2: SGHNT and YYREEE (reference sequence). Here the CDR3 reads CASSLTSGIYNEQFF. Here the CDR3 DNA reads TGTGCCAGCAGCTTAACTAGCGGGATTTACAATGAGCAGTTCTTC.

This clone was observed once. The chain carries TRBV7-2 and TRBJ1-2; 10 nucleotides line up with TRBD1. The V segment lost 1 base and the J segment 7 bases; nucleotides outside the gene matches: 12. The CDR3 loop spans 17 amino acids. Germline CDR1 is SGHTA and CDR2 is FQGNSA. The CDR3 protein is CASSLDRTGGWFGGYTF. The CDR3 bases are TGTGCCAGCAGCTTAGATCGGACAGGGGGTTGGTTTGGTGGCTACACCTTC. The full variable domain, rest sourced from reference TRBV7-2 and TRBJ1-2, is GAGVSQSPSNKVTEKGKDVELRCDPISGHTALYWYRQSLGQGLEFLIYFQGNSAPDKSGLPSDRFSAERTGGSVSTLTIQRTQQEDSAVYLCASSLDRTGGWFGGYTFGSGTRLTVV.

V and J are TRBV7-2 and TRBJ2-5; TRBD1 might be the D (6 bases). CDR1 is SGHTA, CDR2 FQGNSA, per germline. CDR3 size: 12 residues. The V gene lost 6 bases and the J gene lost 3 bases, with 8 bases spanning the gap. CDR3 in amino acids: CASRRTEETQYF. The CDR3, as DNA: TGTGCCAGCAGGCGGACAGAAGAGACCCAGTACTTC.

The chain carries TRBV7-8 and TRBJ2-2; 12 bases match TRBD2. Losses at the gene ends were 6 bases for V and 2 bases for J; bases not matched to a gene: 4. This CDR3 is 16 amino acids long. Germline CDR1 reads SGHVS; CDR2 reads FQNEAQ. The DNA for the CDR3 is TGTGCCAGCAGACTGACTAGCGGGGGCAACACCGGGGAGCTGTTTTTT. It translates to CASRLTSGGNTGELFF.

The J gene is TRBJ1-2, the V gene TRBV7-2; 9 bases align to TRBD1. Germline lookup yields CDR1 SGHTA and CDR2 FQGNSA. Germline trimming cut 4 bases from V and 1 base from J; bases unmatched to any gene: 4. The CDR3 has 15 residues. The CDR3 DNA follows: TGTGCCAGCAGCTCTAGGGACAGGGATAACTATGGCTACACCTTC. Its protein is CASSSRDRDNYGYTF.

The chain uses TRBV6-6 and TRBJ1-1, with a weak D call TRBD1 (6 bases). The CDR3 length is 11 residues. CDR1 is MNHNY and CDR2 is SVGAGI in the germline V gene (reference sequence). The V end was cut by 11 bases, the J end by 5 bases, with 12 bases between. CDR3 residues: CAGTRGTEAFF. In DNA form, the CDR3 reads TGTGCCGGGACAAGGGGGACTGAAGCTTTCTTT.

The V call is TRBV7-9, the J call TRBJ2-1; TRBD1 matches at 9 bases. V dropped 4 bases and J dropped 9; count of bases not matched to a gene: 10. Germline assignment: CDR1 SEHNR and CDR2 FQNEAQ (reference sequence). This CDR3 contains 15 residues. CDR3 region: CASSSRDRDLGEQFF. CDR3 coding DNA: TGTGCCAGCAGCTCCCGGGACAGGGATCTCGGTGAGCAGTTCTTC.

The CDR3 nucleotides read TGTGCCAGCAGTGAGGAGAGGGAAGAGACCCAGTACTTC. This sequence encodes CASSEEREETQYF. The J gene is TRBJ2-5, the V gene TRBV2; TRBD2 might be the D (5 bases). V was clipped by 3 bases and J by 3 bases, with 8 bases between them. The CDR3 is 13 amino acids. Germline CDR1 is SNHLY and CDR2 is FYNNEI.